This passage covers 9 T cell receptor beta chains from one sample sequenced in a study of blood T cell repertoires in COVID-19. Clones were read by immunoSEQ multiplex PCR, and TCRdb kept only the in-frame ones, dropping some. The repertoire consists of around 310,000 clones, with 88% occurring once and the leading ten covering about 5%. Sequencing input: PBMCs or T cells enriched from blood (not recorded which). The receptors were gathered from a man aged 30-40 years who had recovered from COVID-19.

The gene calls are TRBV12-3 or TRBV12-4 and TRBJ2-7, with D unresolved. V gave up 3 bases and J gave up 2 bases, with 5 bases separating them. The length of the CDR3 is 12 residues. The CDR3 here is CASSFGAYEQYF. In DNA form, the CDR3 reads TGTGCCAGCAGTTTCGGAGCCTACGAGCAGTACTTC.

The chain couples TRBV29-1 to TRBJ1-2, with TRBD1 matching 8 bases. Germline loops: CDR1 SQVTM, CDR2 ANQGSEA. The CDR3 loop spans 14 amino acids. After removal of 0 bases from V and 8 bases from J, the junction contained 8 bases not matched to a gene. The CDR3 sequence: CSVEDPRDRMGYTF. The CDR3 nucleotides are TGCAGCGTTGAAGATCCCCGGGACAGGATGGGCTACACCTTC.

The V call is TRBV19, the J call TRBJ1-1; 10 positions match TRBD1. CDR3 length: 16 amino acids. Looked up from germline, CDR1 is LNHDA and CDR2 is SQIVND (reference sequence). V was clipped by 0 bases and J by 7 bases; unmatched bases: 8. CDR3: CASSIDSDRGKSEAFF. CDR3 DNA: TGTGCCAGTAGTATAGATTCGGACAGGGGGAAGAGTGAAGCTTTCTTT.

This clone has more than one count but fewer than ten. This chain uses TRBV11-2 with TRBJ1-3, with 7 bases identical to TRBD1. The junction had 1 base not matched to a gene; V was cut back by 4 bases and J by 4 bases. This CDR3 region has 13 residues. Germline lookup yields CDR1 SGHAT and CDR2 FQNNGV. The CDR3 here is CASSSDRGNTIYF. In DNA, the CDR3 is TGTGCCAGCAGCTCGGACAGGGGAAACACCATATATTTT.

This chain links TRBV3-1 (or the pseudogene TRBV3-2) with TRBJ2-4, with a tentative D call TRBD1 (6 bases). The V and J ends lost 4 bases and 2 bases respectively, with 9 bases between them. Germline CDR1 reads LGHDT; CDR2 reads YNNKEL (reference sequence). CDR3 length: 14 residues. CDR3 protein: CASSLGQTKNIQYF. CDR3 DNA: TGTGCCAGCAGCCTCGGACAGACCAAAAACATTCAGTACTTC.

The gene calls are TRBV24-1 and TRBJ1-6; possibly TRBD1 for D (6 bases). Germline CDR1 KGHDR, CDR2 SFDVKD. This CDR3 comprises 16 residues. V lost 1 base and J lost 9, with 15 bases in between. The CDR3 DNA follows: TGTGCCACCAGTGATTTCTCGGGACATGGATCTTCACCCCTCCACTTT. Encoded protein: CATSDFSGHGSSPLHF.

The rearrangement uses TRBV6-4 and TRBJ1-2; TRBD1 matches 7 bases. Losses at the gene ends were 7 bases for V and 4 bases for J; bases not matched to a gene: 9. Germline-derived CDR1 and CDR2 are MRHNA and SNTAGT. This CDR3 has 14 residues. CDR3 sequence reads: CASTDLQGSYGYTF. The CDR3 region has the DNA TGTGCCAGCACCGACTTACAGGGGAGCTATGGCTACACCTTC.

The V call is TRBV18, the J call TRBJ2-3; 11 bases line up with TRBD2. V lost 2 bases and J lost 0; bases outside the gene matches: 7. Germline V CDR1 and CDR2: KGHSH, LQKENI. CDR3 length equals 18 residues. For the CDR3, the DNA is TGTGCCAGCTCACCAACCTTAGCGGGGGGGCCGAGCACAGATACGCAGTATTTT. It specifies CASSPTLAGGPSTDTQYF.

The chain uses TRBV18 and TRBJ2-1; 10 nucleotides line up with TRBD2. The CDR3 has 15 amino acids. V was clipped by 2 bases and J by 9 bases; unmatched bases: 7. The germline V gene encodes CDR1 KGHSH and CDR2 LQKENI. The CDR3 loop is CASSPVFGTSAEQFF. The CDR3 region has the DNA TGTGCCAGCTCACCAGTCTTTGGGACTAGCGCTGAGCAGTTCTTC.